This T cell receptor (beta chain) was found in a study of cytomegalovirus exposure and HLA in healthy donors. The CDR3 sequence is 13 residues long. V lost 6 bases, J lost 1 base, and 9 bases lay in between. The germline CDR1 and CDR2 sequences are KGHSH and LQKENI. The study's findings and limits: In an earlier analysis, most TCR beta V segments were productive about 90% or about 30% of the time.

This clone was detected only a few times. The antigen is not known. Both 60 Vbeta primers and 13 Jbeta primers went into the PCR. Clones were sequenced by immunoSEQ multiplex PCR, and TCRdb holds only the in-frame ones, with some missing. The table includes about 130,000 clones, roughly 80% detected once. The sequence was obtained from a boy aged 5-17 years in good health and CMV-seronegative. The sample comprised PBMCs. The gene calls are TRBV18 and TRBJ1-1; no definite D call. The CDR3: CASSRQPNTEAFF. CDR3 sequence (DNA): TGTGCCAGCTCGCGGCAGCCGAACACTGAAGCTTTCTTT.